The rows below give T cell receptor beta chains drawn from one sample of a study of cytomegalovirus exposure and HLA in healthy donors. TCRdb's copy holds only in-frame clones and misses some; the assay was immunoSEQ multiplex PCR. In the table there are approximately 190,000 clones, about 80% of which are singletons. Sequencing input: PBMCs. These receptor sequences come from a woman aged 45-65 years in good health and CMV-seropositive. CDR3s include the opening cysteine and the closing phenylalanine or tryptophan. A D gene is named only where the DNA matches it firmly. Not all rows give a size; the values are once, few, many and, for expanded clones, a class.

d_call	clone_size	v_call	j_call	cdr3_nt	cdr3_aa
NA	NA	TRBV7-9	TRBJ1-1	TGTTCCAGCAGCTACCGACTGCACACTGAAGCTTTCTTT	CSSSYRLHTEAFF
TRBD1	NA	TRBV7-2	TRBJ1-5	TGTGCCAGCAGTGTAGGACAGGGAGGTCATCAGCCCCAGCATTTT	CASSVGQGGHQPQHF
NA	NA	TRBV7-9	TRBJ1-5	TGTGCCAGCAGCTTAGAGGGAGCCTTAAATCAGCCCCAGCATTTT	CASSLEGALNQPQHF
NA	NA	TRBV19	TRBJ1-4	TGTGCCAGTAGTACCTCAAGACAACGAACTAATGAAAAACTGTTTTTT	CASSTSRQRTNEKLFF
NA	NA	TRBV2	TRBJ1-4	TGTGCCAGCAGGGAGACGGGATTTAATGAAAAACTGTTTTTT	CASRETGFNEKLFF
TRBD2	once	TRBV6-8	TRBJ2-5	TGTGCCAGCAGTTACACTAGCGGGGCCAGCCAAGAGACCCAGTACTTC	CASSYTSGASQETQYF
NA	NA	TRBV5-1	TRBJ1-1	TGCGCCAGCAGACCTGCGACAGTGAACACTGAAGCTTTCTTT	CASRPATVNTEAFF
TRBD1	NA	TRBV6-6	TRBJ2-1	TGTGCCAGCATTTTCGGACAGGGGCCCCTCGATGAGCAGTTCTTC	CASIFGQGPLDEQFF
NA	NA	TRBV6-6	TRBJ1-1	TGTGCCAGCAGTTACTCGGGGGCGACGAACACTGAAGCTTTCTTT	CASSYSGATNTEAFF
NA	NA	TRBV4-2	TRBJ2-2	TGTGCCAGCAGCCAAGATGGGGCGACCGGGGAGCTGTTTTTT	CASSQDGATGELFF
TRBD2	once	TRBV18	TRBJ2-1	TGTGCCAGCTCACCGAGGACTAGCGGGGGGGCCGAGAATGAGCAGTTCTTC	CASSPRTSGGAENEQFF
TRBD1	NA	TRBV10-1	TRBJ2-3	TGCGCCAGCAGCGCTTTTCTAAACTGGACAGGGGGGAATACGCAGTATTTT	CASSAFLNWTGGNTQYF
NA	NA	TRBV7-2	TRBJ2-5	TGTGCCAGCAGCCTCCTCTCGGAGACCCAGTACTTC	CASSLLSETQYF
NA	NA	TRBV5-1	TRBJ2-5	TGCGCCAGCAGCTTGGATGGCGGGGAGAGATGGGAGACCCAGTACTTC	CASSLDGGERWETQYF
NA	NA	TRBV5-1	TRBJ1-6	TGCGCCAGCAGCTTGGGCGGAGGCATGAATTCACCCCTCCACTTT	CASSLGGGMNSPLHF
NA	once	TRBV11-2	TRBJ1-3	TGTGCCCGCAGCTTAGAACTCGGTGGAAACACCATATATTTT	CARSLELGGNTIYF
NA	NA	TRBV6-1	TRBJ2-3	TGTGCCAGCGGAAAAGGATCGGGGGGCACAGATACGCAGTATTTT	CASGKGSGGTDTQYF
NA	NA	TRBV23-1	TRBJ2-5	TGCGCCAGCAGCCCAAGGGGGGGCAGTCGAGAAGAGACCCAGTACTTC	CASSPRGGSREETQYF
TRBD1	once	TRBV19	TRBJ1-4	TGTGCCAGTAGTATAGGGACAGGGGGTTCTAATGAAAAACTGTTTTTT	CASSIGTGGSNEKLFF
TRBD2	NA	TRBV11-2	TRBJ2-1	TGTGCCAGCAGCTTAGCGGGGGGGCACTACAATGAGCAGTTCTTC	CASSLAGGHYNEQFF
NA	NA	TRBV7-9	TRBJ2-1	TGTGCCAGCAGCCCTACAGGGCGCAATGAGCAGTTCTTC	CASSPTGRNEQFF
NA	NA	TRBV18	TRBJ1-1	TGTGCCAGCTCACCACCGGGAGACACTGAAGCTTTCTTT	CASSPPGDTEAFF
TRBD2	NA	TRBV28	TRBJ2-7	TGTGCCATTACAGGGACTAGCGGGGGCACCTACGAGCAGTACTTC	CAITGTSGGTYEQYF
TRBD2	NA	TRBV10-1	TRBJ2-1	TGCGCCAGCAGTCCGAGCGGGGGTCACAATGAGCAGTTCTTC	CASSPSGGHNEQFF
NA	NA	TRBV7-9	TRBJ2-5	TGTGCCAGCAGCTTTAGGGAGGCCCAGTACTTC	CASSFREAQYF
TRBD1	NA	TRBV28	TRBJ1-2	TGTGCCAGCAGTTCGCCCGCCGGGACAGGCTCCTATGGCTACACCTTC	CASSSPAGTGSYGYTF
TRBD2	NA	TRBV5-4	TRBJ2-5	TGTGCCAGCAGCTCCGGGACTAGCGGGGGCCAAGAGACCCAGTACTTC	CASSSGTSGGQETQYF
TRBD2	once	TRBV6-1	TRBJ2-1	TGTGCCAGCAGTGAACGCGGGGGGGCCCTCCTAAGCTCCTACAATGAGCAGTTCTTC	CASSERGGALLSSYNEQFF
TRBD1	NA	TRBV9	TRBJ2-1	TGTGCCAGCGGAGGGTTGGGACAGGGGCGATACAATGAGCAGTTCTTC	CASGGLGQGRYNEQFF
NA	NA	TRBV7-9	TRBJ1-5	TGTGCCAGCAGCTTAATAGGGGAGCCCCAGCATTTT	CASSLIGEPQHF
NA	NA	TRBV21-1	TRBJ1-1	TGTGCCAGCAGCGAAACCGGGACAGGGACTCCGAACACTGAAGCTTTCTTT	CASSETGTGTPNTEAFF
TRBD1	NA	TRBV6-4	TRBJ1-6	TGTGCCAGCAGTGCAACGACAGGGGGTAATTCACCCCTCCACTTT	CASSATTGGNSPLHF
NA	NA	TRBV28	TRBJ2-1	TGTGCCAGCAGTTTTGCGGGTGAAAGGCAGTTCTTC	CASSFAGERQFF
NA	NA	TRBV5-6	TRBJ1-4	TGTGCCAGCAGCCAAGGACAGCCTAATGAAAAACTGTTTTTT	CASSQGQPNEKLFF
TRBD2	NA	TRBV7-8	TRBJ2-1	TGTGCCAGCAGCCTACAGCGGGGGGCCCAACCCGAGCAGTTCTTC	CASSLQRGAQPEQFF